This T cell receptor beta chain is from a study of cytomegalovirus exposure and HLA in healthy donors (dated by TCRdb to the late 2010s). About the full investigation: An earlier analysis of approximately 640 of the donors reported 250 to 350 Gb of sequence data and 117 million unique TCR beta sequences from 190 million or so T cells. An early release covering roughly 580 HLA-typed donors comprised approximately 300 gigabases of sequencing data and roughly 86 million unique TCR sequences. The genetic ancestry cluster associated with self-reported Caucasian donors included about four fifths of the 300 to 450 genotyped donors. The study was designed to test whether signatures of past pathogen exposure could be identified by cataloging public T cell receptors. The study used immunosequencing to profile the T cell repertoires of several hundred subjects and linked those repertoires to cytomegalovirus serostatus. In addition to the first cohort of around 670 subjects, a separate validation cohort of some 120 different subjects was used. To predict cytomegalovirus infection status, the study combined high-throughput TCR immunosequencing, statistical association of individual TCRs with disease status, and machine learning. A later analysis re-analyzed previously published TCR beta repertoires from roughly 600 donors and added high-resolution HLA genotyping to study TCR occurrence patterns. Rather than drawing on any new phenotypic data, the later analysis identified candidate immune exposures from TCR beta sequences and the way those sequences occurred across donors. In an earlier analysis of 500 to 650 of the donors, high-throughput TCR beta sequencing was used to judge whether each TCR beta V gene segment behaved as functional or pseudogenic. Donor age, sex, ethnicity and CMV serostatus were compiled together with the repertoire data. A later genetic analysis took genome-wide SNP genotypes for about 55% of the 666 donors and used that subset as a discovery cohort. All discovery cohort repertoires had been generated on a single sequencing platform. Class I and class II HLA loci were covered by the typing at four-digit resolution. The number of donors typed differed by locus, with roughly 620-630 for A, B, C, DRB1 and DQB1, roughly 520 for DQA1, some 570 for DPA1, and some 440 for DPB1. Roughly 5 DR-DQ haplotypes were handled as single units for association and clustering, since linkage in the cohort was strong. On average, around 240,000 unique TCR beta nucleotide sequences were sequenced per donor among more than 350 genotyped donors of the cohort, with about 17% of those sequences being non-productive.

Overall results and qualifications from the work: The study gave a list of 150 to 200 TCR beta chains associated with cytomegalovirus. The presence/absence analyses assumed that sequencing depth was roughly uniform across donors, and that assumption may not be true. In a later analysis, several top co-occurrence clusters were reported to appear linked to parvovirus B19, influenza, CMV and Epstein-Barr virus. Some IMGT-functional V segments, including TRBV6-2 and TRBV6-3, could not be told apart with the 87-base-pair reads, so those segments were excluded. Linkage disequilibrium might explain the correlated functional status among segregating V segments, but an unknown experimental factor could not be excluded. Most TCR sequences were observed very rarely across donors, whereas some public TCRs were present in many individuals. Assigning TCR associations to individual alleles was difficult when HLA alleles, especially DR and DQ, strongly co-occurred. The authors suggested that the approach could potentially be extended to other disease states and immunological phenotypes. Only TCR beta chains were sequenced in this cohort, and the absence of alpha or paired-chain data limited detectable features. A later analysis found that HLA-associated TCR beta chains were more clonally expanded and had lower generation probabilities than equally common non-associated chains. An association between a missense DCLRE1C variant and V-gene and J-gene trimming of TCR beta chains was found in a later genetic analysis and replicated in an independent cohort. Specific HLA alleles were associated with 16,951 TCR beta sequences at a false discovery rate of 0.05 in a later analysis. According to a later analysis, most CMV-associated TCR beta chains appeared to be HLA-restricted, and the HLA associations seemed to be driven largely by CMV exposure. A few of the identified cytomegalovirus-associated TCR beta chains were confirmed in vitro to be specific for cytomegalovirus antigens. In an earlier analysis of 587 of the donors, most TCR beta V segments appeared in productive rearrangements about 87% or about 30% of the time, broadly matching IMGT annotations. Roughly 15 rarely observed V segments, including chromosome 9 orphons, were excluded from the earlier analysis of several hundred of the donors because counts were too low. A further reported finding was that TCR beta sequences accurately predicted the HLA-A and HLA-B alleles for most subjects in the first cohort. The only immune exposure information available for the cohort was CMV serostatus. In a later analysis, TCR association rates were found to vary across HLA loci, with the most associated TCRs seen for DRB1 alleles and the fewest for HLA-C alleles. The classifier was reported to diagnose cytomegalovirus status with high specificity and sensitivity in both the original and validation cohorts. The sequencing pipeline was judged likely to have produced a cluster of highly shared sequence variants as a technical artifact. Because HLA typing was unavailable for some donors at each locus, only the typed subset was used in association tests. In a later genetic analysis, fewer N-insertions in productive TCRs were reported among donors in an Asian-associated ancestry cluster than the approximately 710-donor mean.

Of note for this clone: Its antigen is unknown. No base-level quality is on record; no much larger clone is a single base apart.

From the cysteine up to the phenylalanine, the CDR3 has a length of 15 residues. The retained sequence is limited to the CDR3, 45 bases, with the frame set at the first base. From V the trimming removes 7 bases and from J it removes 3 bases, while the gene matches leave 11 bases of the junction unaccounted for. For CDR1 and CDR2, the germline V gene (reference sequence) lists MNHNY and SVGAGI. The cohort was made up of around 720 healthy bone marrow donors. At the time of sampling, all cohort members were nominally healthy, though unrecorded immune exposures were likely present. The donor was CMV seronegative and belonged to the group of under 400 seronegative cohort members. Each donor provided a peripheral blood sample, and peripheral blood mononuclear cells were used for TCR beta sequencing. The Qiagen DNeasy Blood Extraction Kit was used to extract genomic DNA from the blood cell samples. Library generation was performed with the immunoSEQ multiplex PCR assay. A mixture of 60 forward primers for TCR Vbeta segments and 13 reverse primers for TCR Jbeta segments was used in the multiplex PCR. A multiplex PCR assay on genomic DNA amplified the CDR3 region of rearranged TCR beta genes. On the Illumina HiSeq System, the amplified TCR beta libraries were sequenced as 87-base-pair reads. Per the source publication's procedure: A later analysis counted some 74 million unique TCR beta chains across the 670 or so repertoires, and roughly 9.9 million of these chains were shared by at least two donors. Raw reads were error-corrected and collapsed into unique sequences with a nearest-neighbor algorithm that merged closely related sequences to remove PCR and sequencing errors. CDR3 sequences were aligned to IMGT reference sequences to assign V, D and J gene segments. Each retained sequence needed at least a six-nucleotide match to both a V gene segment and a J gene segment. A rearrangement was called productive if the CDR3 had no stop codons and remained in frame with V and J, and every other rearrangement was called non-productive. Following IMGT convention, CDR3 was defined as the stretch from the second conserved V-encoded cysteine to the conserved J-encoded phenylalanine. The earlier analysis of 587 of the donors excluded sequences that lacked an unambiguous match to a single V gene segment. An earlier analysis of several hundred of the donors called V segments functional above 56.7% productive rearrangements and segregating when the between-donor standard deviation exceeded 5%. A statistical classification framework was built to diagnose cytomegalovirus status from the catalog of TCR beta chain sequences. In a later analysis, V and J genes were assigned by comparing TCR nucleotide sequences against IMGT/GENE-DB human TR gene sequences. A later analysis assigned CDR3 sequences and most-parsimonious VDJ recombination scenarios with the TCRdist pipeline. In a later analysis, every TCR beta chain was defined by the combination of its CDR3 amino acid sequence and its V-gene family, and reads without a unique V-gene family were dropped. To address suspected cross-contamination and a sequencing artifact, a later analysis removed some 620 highly shared, low-generation-probability nucleotide sequences. In a later analysis, a clonal expansion index was calculated for each public chain from normalized within-repertoire ranks of inferred template counts. In a later analysis, generation probabilities were computed with a VDJ recombination model fitted to out-of-frame rearrangements, and the resulting probabilities were checked against IGoR. In a later analysis, hypergeometric tests were used to score TCR-TCR, TCR-HLA and TCR-CMV co-occurrence, with a repertoire-size bias correction applied to TCR pairs. In a later analysis, false discovery rates were estimated by permuting HLA or CMV assignments 20 times. In a later analysis, co-occurring TCRs were grouped using DBSCAN, with TCRdist sequence similarity added in when clustering inside HLA-allele-positive subsets. Repertoires with fewer than 30,000 or more than 120,000 public chains, plus five repertoires with anomalous nucleotide sharing, were excluded from co-occurrence clustering. TCRdb carries this immuneACCESS record with in-frame sequences only. Its versions omit some clonotypes, under half of them owing to an unresolved V gene in the studies checked, with the rest unexplained. That table gives V, J and clone size, and the DNA gave D and trimming. For this sample the table gives about 160,000 clones, of which 70% to 80% were detected only once. The ten largest account for over 0.95% of the sample.

The specimen was PBMCs. Here the chain combines TRBV6-6 and TRBJ1-1; 7 nucleotides in the junction match TRBD1. The TCR sequence derives from a woman aged 50 to 65 in good health and CMV-seronegative. In nucleotides, the sequence is TGTGCCAGCACCCTACAGGGGATGGGGTACACTGAAGCTTTCTTT. The translation is CASTLQGMGYTEAFF.